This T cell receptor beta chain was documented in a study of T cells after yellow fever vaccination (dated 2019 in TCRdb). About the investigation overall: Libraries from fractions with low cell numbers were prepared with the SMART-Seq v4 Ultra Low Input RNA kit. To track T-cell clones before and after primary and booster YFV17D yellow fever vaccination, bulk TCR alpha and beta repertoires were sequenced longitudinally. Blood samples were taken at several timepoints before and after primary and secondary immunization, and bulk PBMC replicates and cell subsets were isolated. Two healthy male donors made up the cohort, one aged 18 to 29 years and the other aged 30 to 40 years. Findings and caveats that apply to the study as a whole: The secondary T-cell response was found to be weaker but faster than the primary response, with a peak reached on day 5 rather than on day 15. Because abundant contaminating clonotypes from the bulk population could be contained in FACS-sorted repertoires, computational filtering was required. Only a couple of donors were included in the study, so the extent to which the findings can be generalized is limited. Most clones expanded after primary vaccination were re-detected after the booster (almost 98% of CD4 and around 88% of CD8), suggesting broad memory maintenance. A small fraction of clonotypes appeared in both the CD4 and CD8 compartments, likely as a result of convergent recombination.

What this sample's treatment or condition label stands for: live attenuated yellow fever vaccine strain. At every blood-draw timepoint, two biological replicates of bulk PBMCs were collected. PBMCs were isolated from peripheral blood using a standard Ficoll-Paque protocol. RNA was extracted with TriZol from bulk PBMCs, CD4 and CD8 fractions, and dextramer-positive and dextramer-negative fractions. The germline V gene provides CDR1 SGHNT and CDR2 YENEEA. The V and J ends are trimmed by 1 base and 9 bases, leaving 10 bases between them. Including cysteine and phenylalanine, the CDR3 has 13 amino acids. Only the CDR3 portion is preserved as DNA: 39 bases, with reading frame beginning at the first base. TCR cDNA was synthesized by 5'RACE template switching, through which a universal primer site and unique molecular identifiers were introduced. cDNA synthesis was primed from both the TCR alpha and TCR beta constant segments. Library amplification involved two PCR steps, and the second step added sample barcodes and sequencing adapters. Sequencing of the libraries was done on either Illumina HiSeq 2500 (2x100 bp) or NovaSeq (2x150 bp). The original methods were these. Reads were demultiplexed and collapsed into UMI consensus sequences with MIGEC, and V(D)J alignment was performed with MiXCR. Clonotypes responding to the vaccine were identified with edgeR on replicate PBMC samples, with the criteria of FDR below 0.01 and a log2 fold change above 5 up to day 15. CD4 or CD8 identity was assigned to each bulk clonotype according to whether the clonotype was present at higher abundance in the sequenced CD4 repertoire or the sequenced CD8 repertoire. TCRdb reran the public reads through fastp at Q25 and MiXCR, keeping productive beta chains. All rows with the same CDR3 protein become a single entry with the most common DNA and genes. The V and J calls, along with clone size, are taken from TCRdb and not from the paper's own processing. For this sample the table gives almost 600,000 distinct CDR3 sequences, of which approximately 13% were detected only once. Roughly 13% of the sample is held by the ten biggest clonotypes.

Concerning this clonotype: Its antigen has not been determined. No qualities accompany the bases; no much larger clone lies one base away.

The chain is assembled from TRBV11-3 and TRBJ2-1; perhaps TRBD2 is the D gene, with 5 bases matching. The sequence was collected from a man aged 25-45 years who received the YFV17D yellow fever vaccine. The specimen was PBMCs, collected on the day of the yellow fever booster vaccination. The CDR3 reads CASSLVGEGEQFF. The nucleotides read TGTGCCAGCAGCTTAGTTGGCGAGGGTGAGCAGTTCTTC.